These 11 T cell receptor beta chains share one sample of origin, sequenced in a study of T-cell memory formation after mild COVID-19. MiXCR was run by TCRdb on the 5' RACE reads, yielding one entry per CDR3 protein. The sample includes about 140,000 distinct CDR3 sequences, about 15% of them seen just once. The source material was PBMCs or a T cell subset sorted from them (not recorded which). The receptors here all came from an adult woman who had mild COVID-19 (a few samples of this study predate the infection). Cell type and time point are not known.

This clonotype has a handful of counts. The CDR3 here is CASSQYGTGILNTEAFF. The CDR3, as DNA: TGTGCCAGCAGCCAATACGGGACAGGGATTCTGAACACTGAAGCTTTCTTT. The chain uses TRBV14 and TRBJ1-1, with 9 bases matching TRBD1. V gave up 2 bases and J gave up 0 bases; unmatched junction bases: 7. The germline V gene encodes CDR1 SGHDN and CDR2 FVKESK. The CDR3 totals 17 residues.

This clonotype was seen only a few times. This rearrangement joins TRBV7-9 to TRBJ2-2; D not certain. CDR1 SEHNR and CDR2 FQNEAQ come from the germline V gene (reference sequence). The CDR3 totals 12 residues. Trimming cost V 2 bases and J 7 bases, with 5 bases left between them. The CDR3: CASSLSFGELFF. DNA for the CDR3: TGTGCCAGCAGCTTATCTTTCGGGGAGCTGTTTTTT.

The genes are TRBV4-1 and TRBJ2-4; 11 bases are shared with TRBD2. From germline, CDR1 is MGHRA and CDR2 YSYEKL. After removal of 2 bases from V and 15 bases from J, the junction contained 6 bases not matched to a gene. The CDR3 sequence is 13 residues long. The DNA for the CDR3 is TGCGCCAGCAGCCAAATAGCGGGGGGGCCGGCGTACTTC. Residues: CASSQIAGGPAYF.

V is TRBV27 and J is TRBJ2-7; possibly TRBD1 for D (5 bases). CDR3 length: 14 residues. V was clipped by 5 bases and J by 0 bases, with 11 bases between them. The germline CDR1 and CDR2 sequences are MNHEY and SMNVEV (reference sequence). The CDR3: CASSTTADSYEQYF. The CDR3 bases are TGTGCCAGCAGTACGACAGCCGACTCCTACGAGCAGTACTTC.

This clonotype was seen a few times. This chain joins TRBV12-5 and TRBJ2-7; TRBD2 aligns across 8 bases. CDR1 and CDR2 from the germline V gene are LGHNT and FRNRAP. V lost 1 base, J lost 3 bases, and 8 bases stayed unmatched. This CDR3 has 16 residues. CDR3 protein: CASGLGSGGPFYEQYF. CDR3 nucleotide sequence: TGTGCTAGTGGTTTGGGGTCGGGAGGGCCTTTCTACGAGCAGTACTTC.

This chain links TRBV12-3 or TRBV12-4 with TRBJ2-2; weak D call: TRBD1 (5 bases). Trimming pared 6 bases from V and 6 bases from J, leaving 17 bases between. The CDR3 covers 15 residues. The CDR3, as DNA: TGTGCCAGCAGCTCCCTGAGTGGGGCGTCCGGGGAGCTGTTTTTT. This encodes CASSSLSGASGELFF.

This clonotype was observed a handful of times. The gene calls are TRBV2 and TRBJ2-1; 8 bases are shared with TRBD2. V shed 8 bases and J 4 bases; nucleotides not matched to a gene: 13. In germline, CDR1 is SNHLY, CDR2 FYNNEI. The CDR3 has 16 amino acids. The CDR3 is CASSGQTGGLYNEQFF. The CDR3 nucleotides read TGTGCCAGCTCAGGGCAAACGGGGGGGTTATACAATGAGCAGTTCTTC.

J is TRBJ1-2 and V is TRBV6-1, with 7 bases fitting TRBD1. The CDR3 runs to 15 residues. Per the germline V gene, CDR1 is MNHNS and CDR2 is SASEGT. V trimming: 6 bases; J trimming: 0 bases; junction bases outside the gene matches: 7. CDR3 in amino acids: CASRLQGIANYGYTF. The CDR3, as DNA: TGTGCCAGCAGGTTACAGGGGATAGCTAACTATGGCTACACCTTC.

This clonotype appeared a few times. The chain combines TRBV5-1 with TRBJ2-3; 7 positions agree with TRBD2. CDR1 is SGHRS, CDR2 YFSETQ, per germline. The CDR3 length is 14 residues. Losses at the gene ends were 4 bases for V and 4 bases for J; bases not matched to a gene: 6. CDR3: CASSTRTSSDTQYF. The DNA of the CDR3 is TGCGCCAGCAGCACTAGGACTAGTTCAGATACGCAGTATTTT.

This clonotype was counted many times. This chain uses TRBV7-9 with TRBJ2-1, with a weak D call TRBD2 (6 bases). Germline assignment: CDR1 SEHNR and CDR2 FQNEAQ (reference sequence). Trimming took off 3 bases at V and 3 bases at J, with 12 bases between the two ends. There are 15 residues in the CDR3. CDR3 DNA sequence: TGTGCCAGCAGCTTCTCCCCGGGGGACTACAATGAGCAGTTCTTC. It encodes CASSFSPGDYNEQFF.

This clonotype was picked up a small number of times. This sequence joins TRBV6-5 and TRBJ1-1; D gene ambiguous. V was trimmed by 2 bases and J by 7 bases, leaving 5 bases between them. The germline gives CDR1 MNHEY, CDR2 SVGAGI. This CDR3 has 11 amino acids. CDR3 sequence reads: CASSYRGEAFF. In nucleotides, the CDR3 is TGTGCCAGCAGTTACAGAGGTGAAGCTTTCTTT.